This T cell receptor (beta chain) was captured in a study of T-cell reconstitution after alpha-beta-depleted transplantation in children. Study conclusions and caveats: At the one-year point after transplant, T-cell counts and TCRbeta diversity were found to come mostly from T cells that had been newly produced.

Unique molecular identifiers were incorporated when the TCRbeta library was constructed. TCRdb processed the PCR reads anew with MiXCR; each CDR3 protein has one entry. There are about 110,000 distinct CDR3 sequences in the sample; around 6.4% occur only once, and roughly 25% lies in the top ten. There are many counts of this clonotype. The antigen is unknown. A junction end diverges from the germline sequence, so it may reflect a read error. This sample comprised PBMCs, mostly from graft donor cells, obtained 360 days after TCRalphabeta/CD19-depleted stem cell transplant. This clonotype was sampled from a male patient between 2 and 10 years old who had a stem cell transplant for acute lymphoblastic leukemia, so the T cells may come from the graft donor.

CDR3 amino acids: CPISESNAVTDTQYF. In nucleotides, the CDR3 is TGTCCCATCAGTGAGTCTAACGCAGTCACAGATACGCAGTATTTT. The V call is TRBV10-3, the J call TRBJ2-3; D remains ambiguous. The V gene's germline CDR1 is ENHRY and CDR2 SYGVKD. The CDR3 contains 15 residues.